Below, 25 T cell receptor beta chains from the same sample are listed, as sequenced in a study of T cell repertoires in cytomegalovirus infection. No antigens are known for them. In TCRdb, the reads were re-called with MiXCR into one record per CDR3 protein. Here the sample spans under 150,000 distinct CDR3 sequences, around 31% being singletons. This sample comprised CD8+ T cells from cultured PBMCs, obtained from culture after CMV antigen stimulation. These receptors all stem from a human donor in good health (CMV status not recorded). Some clones in this sample may be carry-over from other donors' samples.

The J gene is TRBJ2-2, the V gene TRBV27; a possible D gene is TRBD1 (6 bases). The V gene's germline CDR1 is MNHEY and CDR2 SMNVEV (reference sequence). Trimming cost V 6 bases and J 5 bases, with 16 bases left between them. The length of the CDR3 is 15 residues. CDR3 sequence: CASSITGSVTGELFF. CDR3 DNA: TGTGCCAGCAGCATAACAGGGTCCGTGACCGGGGAGCTGTTTTTT.

The rearrangement joins TRBV5-6 to TRBJ1-6; D gene unclear. The germline V and J ends were trimmed by 7 bases and 8 bases, with 16 bases remaining between them. The CDR3 contains 14 residues. Germline values: CDR1 SGHDT, CDR2 YYEEEE. The CDR3 here is CASAHGVLDSPLHF. The CDR3 DNA reads TGTGCCAGCGCCCACGGGGTTTTGGATTCACCCCTCCACTTT.

The CDR3 DNA sequence: TGTGCCACCAGCTCAGGGAGTGGACAGGGCTTCCCAGATACGCAGTATTTT. This gives the protein CATSSGSGQGFPDTQYF. The chain recombines TRBV15 with TRBJ2-3, with 8 nucleotides matching TRBD1. Germline loops: CDR1 LNHNV, CDR2 YYDKDF (reference sequence). The CDR3 has 17 residues. V lost 5 bases, J lost 4 bases, and 14 bases stayed unmatched.

This clonotype is medium-sized by share. CDR3 residues: CASSVILHEQFF. The CDR3 region has the DNA TGTGCCAGCAGTGTCATACTGCACGAGCAGTTCTTC. The chain couples TRBV25-1 to TRBJ2-1, with unresolved D. This CDR3 region has 12 residues. Germline loops: CDR1 MGHDK, CDR2 SYGVNS. Trimming stripped 4 bases from V and 10 bases from J, with 11 bases between.

This rearrangement joins TRBV29-1 to TRBJ1-1; D unclear. Per germline, CDR1 SQVTM and CDR2 ANQGSEA. The CDR3 covers 11 residues. DNA for the CDR3: TGCAGTGCGGGATTCTGGCCTGAAGCTTTCTTT. It encodes CSAGFWPEAFF.

This clonotype was picked up many times. The chain joins TRBV20-1 to TRBJ2-1; a possible D gene is TRBD1 (5 bases). Germline CDR1 reads DFQATT; CDR2 reads SNEGSKA (reference sequence). Trimming took off 3 bases at V and 10 bases at J, with 25 bases between the two ends. This CDR3 region has 16 residues. The CDR3 spells CSARDSKGPNDFEQFF. CDR3 coding DNA: TGCAGTGCTAGGGATTCAAAGGGGCCAAATGATTTCGAGCAGTTCTTC.

The J gene is TRBJ1-2, the V gene TRBV12-3 or TRBV12-4; unclear D gene. Deletions cut 2 bases from V and 3 bases from J, with 7 bases between. The CDR3 has 13 residues. CDR3 sequence (DNA): TGTGCCAGCAGTTTACAGTTATACTATGGCTACACCTTC. Amino acids: CASSLQLYYGYTF.

The V and J genes are TRBV24-1 and TRBJ2-2; 7 bases match TRBD2. Trimming at V came to 9 bases and at J to 6 bases, leaving 18 bases not matched to a gene. The CDR3 runs 17 residues. The germline gives CDR1 KGHDR, CDR2 SFDVKD. This chain's CDR3 is CATGPGRGFELAGELFF. DNA of the CDR3: TGTGCCACCGGGCCGGGGCGGGGGTTTGAACTCGCCGGGGAGCTGTTTTTT.

This chain joins TRBV7-6 and TRBJ2-7; the match to TRBD2 covers 8 bases. This CDR3 spans 18 amino acids. The V gene end was trimmed by 1 base and the J gene end by 0 bases; junction bases not matched to a gene: 11. Germline CDR1 and CDR2: SGHVS and FNYEAQ. CDR3 in amino acids: CASSLGPKGGGHSYEQYF. For the CDR3, the DNA is TGTGCCAGCAGCTTAGGCCCCAAGGGCGGGGGGCACTCCTACGAGCAGTACTTC.

This clonotype has more than one count but fewer than ten. The chain couples TRBV6-1 to TRBJ1-4; D gene uncertain. Germline V lookup: CDR1 MNHNS, CDR2 SASEGT. V shed 4 bases and J shed 7 bases, with 10 bases lying between them. There are 13 residues in the CDR3. The CDR3 sequence: CASSVYAGEKLFF. Here the CDR3 DNA reads TGTGCCAGCAGTGTGTACGCCGGTGAAAAACTGTTTTTT.

This clonotype was recorded a few times. For the CDR3, the DNA is TGTGCCAGCAGTTCCCCGGGAGTTGGGTTGGAGACCCAGTACTTC. Protein: CASSSPGVGLETQYF. The rearrangement links TRBV6-2 or TRBV6-3 to TRBJ2-5; possibly TRBD2 for D (6 bases). The length of the CDR3 is 15 residues. The germline V and J ends were trimmed by 4 bases and 5 bases, with 17 bases remaining between them. Germline CDR1 reads MNHEY; CDR2 reads SVGEGT.

The table lists this clonotype with many counts. This chain joins TRBV6-2 or TRBV6-3 and TRBJ1-1; the D is unclear. This CDR3 spans 17 amino acids. Per the germline V gene, CDR1 is MNHEY and CDR2 is SVGEGT. V gave up 8 bases and J gave up 8 bases, with 30 bases separating them. The CDR3 region is CASDPGPVDAVLSEAFF. CDR3 DNA: TGTGCCAGCGACCCCGGTCCCGTGGACGCCGTTTTATCCGAAGCTTTCTTT.

The table lists this clonotype with a few counts. The chain combines TRBV19 with TRBJ2-2, with D possibly being TRBD2 (6 bases). The germline V gene encodes CDR1 LNHDA and CDR2 SQIVND (reference sequence). The CDR3 has 12 amino acids. V gave up 6 bases and J gave up 7 bases, with 9 bases separating them. The CDR3 region is CASSPGGGELFF. The CDR3 DNA reads as TGTGCCAGTAGCCCCGGGGGCGGGGAGCTGTTTTTT.

This chain joins TRBV2 and TRBJ2-3; TRBD2 matches at 13 bases. The germline V gene has CDR1 SNHLY and CDR2 FYNNEI. The CDR3 contains 17 residues. Trimming removed 4 bases from V and 1 base from J; junction bases left unmatched: 5. In DNA form, the CDR3 reads TGTGCCAGCAGTGCAACTAGCGGGGGGGCAGGCACAGATACGCAGTATTTT. This translates into CASSATSGGAGTDTQYF.

The chain is built from TRBV19 and TRBJ2-7; TRBD1 aligns across 10 bases. The germline V gene encodes CDR1 LNHDA and CDR2 SQIVND (reference sequence). This CDR3 spans 14 amino acids. V lost 5 bases, J lost 3 bases, and 4 bases stayed unmatched. The CDR3 region is CASSSGTGDYEQYF. DNA of the CDR3: TGTGCCAGTAGTTCCGGGACAGGGGACTACGAGCAGTACTTC.

The chain uses TRBV6-5 and TRBJ2-4; 11 positions match TRBD2. There are 16 residues in the CDR3. V shed 4 bases, J shed 2 bases, and the junction held 4 bases outside the gene matches. CDR1 is MNHEY and CDR2 is SVGAGI in the germline V gene. CDR3 bases: TGTGCCAGCAGTTTAGCGGGGGGGCCGACCAAAAACATTCAGTACTTC. It encodes CASSLAGGPTKNIQYF.

This clonotype showed up just once. The V and J genes are TRBV7-2 and TRBJ1-1, with TRBD1 as a possible D gene (6 bases). Trimming stripped 7 bases from V and 7 bases from J, with 22 bases between. Germline-derived CDR1 and CDR2 are SGHTA and FQGNSA. The CDR3 length is 15 residues. CDR3 DNA: TGTGCCAGCACCACCCCTAGGGGCTGGGACATTGAAGCTTTCTTT. This encodes CASTTPRGWDIEAFF.

V is TRBV20-1 and J is TRBJ1-1; maybe TRBD1 (5 bases). CDR1 is DFQATT, CDR2 SNEGSKA, per germline (reference sequence). The CDR3 loop spans 16 amino acids. The V gene lost 3 bases and the J gene lost 4 bases, with 21 bases spanning the gap. CDR3 in amino acids: CSASGGESGLSTEAFF. CDR3 nucleotides: TGCAGTGCTAGTGGGGGGGAAAGCGGATTAAGCACTGAAGCTTTCTTT.

The rearrangement uses TRBV7-2 and TRBJ2-1; D not resolved. Germline V gene lookup returns CDR1 SGHTA and CDR2 FQGNSA. The CDR3 runs to 13 residues. The V end was cut by 1 base, the J end by 9 bases, with 10 bases between. The CDR3 DNA follows: TGTGCCAGCAGCTTAGTTTCCTGGGGTGAGCAGTTCTTC. Residues: CASSLVSWGEQFF. Looking up the rest from reference TRBV7-2 and TRBJ2-1 gives the full variable domain: GAGVSQSPSNKVTEKGKDVELRCDPISGHTALYWYRQSLGQGLEFLIYFQGNSAPDKSGLPSDRFSAERTGGSVSTLTIQRTQQEDSAVYLCASSLVSWGEQFFGPGTRLTVL.

This clonotype was picked up a small number of times. The V call is TRBV12-3 or TRBV12-4, the J call TRBJ2-5; 7 bases line up with TRBD1. Trimming removed 9 bases from V and 5 bases from J; junction bases left unmatched: 9. The CDR3 covers 13 residues. This CDR3 reads CASCKGGLETQYF. CDR3 coding DNA: TGTGCCAGTTGTAAAGGGGGCCTGGAGACCCAGTACTTC.

This clonotype was observed a handful of times. The chain is built from TRBV4-2 and TRBJ1-6; the match to TRBD1 covers 10 bases. Trimming took 1 base from V and 8 from J; bases not matched to a gene: 8. The CDR3 runs to 17 residues. The germline CDR1 and CDR2 sequences are LGHNA and YNFKEQ. The CDR3 spells CASSQVTGDRGHSPLHF. As DNA, the CDR3 is TGTGCCAGCAGCCAAGTTACGGGTGACAGGGGGCATTCACCCCTCCACTTT.

In DNA form, the CDR3 reads TGTGCCAGCAGCCCCATCCCCCTTGGGGAGACCCAGTACTTC. It yields the protein CASSPIPLGETQYF. The V call is TRBV7-6, the J call TRBJ2-5; D is unclear. The CDR3 has 14 amino acids. V lost 5 bases and J lost 5, with 15 bases in between. Germline V gives CDR1 SGHVS, CDR2 FNYEAQ.

In its sample, this clonotype was seen many times. V is TRBV7-6 and J is TRBJ2-2; 7 bases line up with TRBD1. CDR1 and CDR2 (germline): SGHVS, FNYEAQ. V was clipped by 3 bases and J by 4 bases; unmatched bases: 2. CDR3 length: 14 residues. The CDR3 spells CASSLTGSTGELFF. For the CDR3, the DNA is TGTGCCAGCAGCTTGACAGGGTCCACCGGGGAGCTGTTTTTT. The entire variable domain, with the rest obtained from reference TRBV7-6 and TRBJ2-2, is as follows: GAGVSQSPRYKVTKRGQDVALRCDPISGHVSLYWYRQALGQGPEFLTYFNYEAQQDKSGLPNDRFSAERPEGSISTLTIQRTEQRDSAMYRCASSLTGSTGELFFGEGSRLTVL.

The CDR3 loop reads CASSTLRDSQFF. The CDR3 DNA follows: TGTGCCAGCTCTACCCTCAGGGATAGTCAGTTCTTC. This rearrangement joins TRBV6-1 to TRBJ2-1, with TRBD1 as a possible D gene (5 bases). The CDR3 runs to 12 residues. The germline gives CDR1 MNHNS, CDR2 SASEGT. V lost 8 bases and J lost 13, with 18 bases in between.

This clonotype was seen more than once but under ten times. CDR3 sequence (DNA): TGTGCCAGCAGCACGACAGGGGGTTCCTATAATTCACCCCTCCACTTT. Its translation: CASSTTGGSYNSPLHF. V is TRBV9 and J is TRBJ1-6, with 9 bases aligning to TRBD1. J lost 1 base, V lost 4 bases, and 3 bases had no gene match. The CDR3 is 16 amino acids. The V gene's germline CDR1 is SGDLS and CDR2 YYNGEE.